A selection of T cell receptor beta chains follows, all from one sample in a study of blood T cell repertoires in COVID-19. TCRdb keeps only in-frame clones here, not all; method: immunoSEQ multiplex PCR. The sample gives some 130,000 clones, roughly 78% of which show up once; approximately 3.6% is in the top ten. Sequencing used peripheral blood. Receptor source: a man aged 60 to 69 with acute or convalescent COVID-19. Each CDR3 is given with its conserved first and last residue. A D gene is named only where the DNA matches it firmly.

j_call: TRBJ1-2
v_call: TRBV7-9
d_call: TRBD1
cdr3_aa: CASSSSGTAFYGYTF

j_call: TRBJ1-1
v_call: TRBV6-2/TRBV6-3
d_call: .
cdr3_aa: CASSPRITGSTEAFF

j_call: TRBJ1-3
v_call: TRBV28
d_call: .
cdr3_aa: CASRGGANTIYF

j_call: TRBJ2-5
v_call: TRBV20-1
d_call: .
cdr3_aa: CSAPSGGSVYF

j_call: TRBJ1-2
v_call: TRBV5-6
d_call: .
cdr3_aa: CASGLGANSNYGYTF

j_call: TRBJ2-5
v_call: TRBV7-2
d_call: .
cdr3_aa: CASSLGLGGQETQYF

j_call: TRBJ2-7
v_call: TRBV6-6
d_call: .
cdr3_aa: CASSSQPGYEQYF

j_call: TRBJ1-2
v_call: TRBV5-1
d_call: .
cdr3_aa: CASSLDQDYGYTF

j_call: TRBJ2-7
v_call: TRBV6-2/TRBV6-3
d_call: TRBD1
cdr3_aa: CASSHGQGAWEQYF

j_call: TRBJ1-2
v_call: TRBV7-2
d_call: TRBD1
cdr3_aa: CASSVRQGGLSYGYTF

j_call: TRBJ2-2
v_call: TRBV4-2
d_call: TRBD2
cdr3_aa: CASSLASGLTGELFF

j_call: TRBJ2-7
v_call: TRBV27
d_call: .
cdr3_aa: CASRHGGSREQYF

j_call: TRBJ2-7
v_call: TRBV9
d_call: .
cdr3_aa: CASSVHPSGTDTYEQYF

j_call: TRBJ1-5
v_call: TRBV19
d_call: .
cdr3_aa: CAGAADSNQPQHF

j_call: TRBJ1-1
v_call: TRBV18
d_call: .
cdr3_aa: CASSPDKNTEAFF

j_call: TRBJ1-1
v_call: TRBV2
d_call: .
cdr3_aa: CASNRDLNTEAFF

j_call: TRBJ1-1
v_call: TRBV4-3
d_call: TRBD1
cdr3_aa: CASSPGQGAWTEAFF

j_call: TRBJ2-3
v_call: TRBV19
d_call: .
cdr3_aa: CASSIGGRGTDTQYF

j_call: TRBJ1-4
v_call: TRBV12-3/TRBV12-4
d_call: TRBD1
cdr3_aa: CASSPTGEQGVFF

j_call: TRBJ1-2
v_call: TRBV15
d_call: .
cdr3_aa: CATSRDLNAGINYGYTF

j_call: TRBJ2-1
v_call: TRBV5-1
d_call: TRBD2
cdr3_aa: CASSYFLREAYNEQFF

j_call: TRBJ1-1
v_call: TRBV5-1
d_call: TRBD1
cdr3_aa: CASRYRGRNTEAFF

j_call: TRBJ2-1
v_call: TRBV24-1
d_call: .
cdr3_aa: CATSTIIRGKGSEQFF

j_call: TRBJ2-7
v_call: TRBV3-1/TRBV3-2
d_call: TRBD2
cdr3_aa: CASSPAGGTYEQYF

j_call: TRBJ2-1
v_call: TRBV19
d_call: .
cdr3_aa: CASGAPNRKEVAQFF

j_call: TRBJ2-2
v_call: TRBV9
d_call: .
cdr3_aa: CASSVGTTGTTFTGELFF

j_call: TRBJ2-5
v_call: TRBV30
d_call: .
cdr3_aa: CAWSVQQGVRETQYF

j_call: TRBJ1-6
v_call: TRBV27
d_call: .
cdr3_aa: CASKNREDSSPLHF

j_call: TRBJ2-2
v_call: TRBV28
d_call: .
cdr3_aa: CASSLLPGFRRELFF

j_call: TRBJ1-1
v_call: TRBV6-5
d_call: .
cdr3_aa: CASTSGTEAFF

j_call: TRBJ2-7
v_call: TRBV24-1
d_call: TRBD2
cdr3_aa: CATSDGTSGNYEQYF

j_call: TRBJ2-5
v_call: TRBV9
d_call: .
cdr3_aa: CASSGQGSQQETQYF

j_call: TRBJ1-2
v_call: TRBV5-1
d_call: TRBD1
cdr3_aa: CASSPTGAYDYGYTF

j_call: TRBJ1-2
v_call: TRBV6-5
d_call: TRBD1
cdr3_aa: CASSTRTGPYGYTF

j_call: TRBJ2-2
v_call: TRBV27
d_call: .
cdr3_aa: CASRWGPMSGELFF

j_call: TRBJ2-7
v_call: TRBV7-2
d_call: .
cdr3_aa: CASSLGLPPYEQYF

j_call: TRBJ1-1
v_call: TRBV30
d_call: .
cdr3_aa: CAWSVPWGGGTEAFF

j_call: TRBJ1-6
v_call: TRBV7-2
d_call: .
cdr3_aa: CASSLGARSPLHF

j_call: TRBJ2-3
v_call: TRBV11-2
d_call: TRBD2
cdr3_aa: CASSPGLATDTQYF

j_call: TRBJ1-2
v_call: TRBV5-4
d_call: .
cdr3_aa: CASSRGQPYGYTF

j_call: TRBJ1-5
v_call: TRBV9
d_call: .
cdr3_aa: CASSENQVQPQHF

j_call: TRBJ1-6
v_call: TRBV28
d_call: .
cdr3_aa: CASSTTGNNSPLHF

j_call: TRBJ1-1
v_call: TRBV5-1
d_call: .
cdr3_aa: CASSLVAGKKDEAFF

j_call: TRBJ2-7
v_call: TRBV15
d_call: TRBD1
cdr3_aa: CATSRTGAYEQYF

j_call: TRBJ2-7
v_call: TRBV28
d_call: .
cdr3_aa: CASRLTQSNYEQYF

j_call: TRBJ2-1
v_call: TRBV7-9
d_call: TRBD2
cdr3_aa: CASSLSGSSYNEQFF

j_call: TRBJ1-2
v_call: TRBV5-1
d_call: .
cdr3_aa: CASSNGGTPPGYGYTF

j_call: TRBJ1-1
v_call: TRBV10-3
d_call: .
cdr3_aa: CAISESEGGREAFF